One and the same sample provided the 21 T cell receptor beta chains below, sequenced in a study of blood T cells in healthy people across ages. Primers used in a second PCR of about 7 to 12 cycles were a sample-barcoded 5' primer and a J-beta primer mix. TCRdb re-analysed the 5' RACE reads in MiXCR, keeping a single row per CDR3 protein. This table has about 1,800,000 distinct CDR3 sequences, roughly 27% appearing once. The specimen sequenced was blood. All receptors derive from a woman aged 25 to 39 in good health.

V usage is TRBV20-1 and J usage is TRBJ2-7; 7 nucleotides line up with TRBD1. The junction had 10 bases not matched to a gene; V was cut back by 6 bases and J by 2 bases. This CDR3 is 14 amino acids long. Germline V CDR1 and CDR2: DFQATT, SNEGSKA (reference sequence). CDR3 nucleotides: TGCAGTGCCGAGAGAGACAGGGTAACCTACGAGCAGTACTTC. Amino acids: CSAERDRVTYEQYF.

Regarding this clonotype: One base away lies a much larger clone, so this may be a sequencing read error. The genes are TRBV12-3 or TRBV12-4 and TRBJ2-5, with 9 nucleotides matching TRBD2. After removal of 6 bases from V and 4 bases from J, the junction contained 3 bases not matched to a gene. This CDR3 comprises 13 residues. Here the CDR3 reads CASRTTSGETQYF. CDR3 bases: TGTGCCAGCAGGACGACTAGCGGAGAGACCCAGTACTTC.

This clonotype came up a few times. The chain links TRBV20-1 to TRBJ2-1; 7 bases map to TRBD1. The CDR3 runs to 14 residues. The junction had 4 bases not matched to a gene; V was cut back by 2 bases and J by 3 bases. Germline-derived CDR1 and CDR2 are DFQATT and SNEGSKA (reference sequence). The CDR3 is CSARPRQGYNEQFF. The CDR3 DNA reads as TGCAGTGCTAGACCACGACAGGGCTACAATGAGCAGTTCTTC.

V gene TRBV7-2 combines with J gene TRBJ2-3; D not certain. With 5 bases removed from V and 4 bases from J, the gap between germline ends came to 16 bases. The CDR3 totals 15 residues. Germline lookup yields CDR1 SGHTA and CDR2 FQGNSA. The DNA for the CDR3 is TGTGCCAGCAGCCTAAGCCCGACTTCACCAGATACGCAGTATTTT. Residues: CASSLSPTSPDTQYF.

The chain employs TRBV2 and TRBJ1-1; D might be TRBD1 (6 bases). Trimming shortened V by 2 bases and J by 9 bases, and 13 bases separated the two germline ends. In germline, CDR1 is SNHLY, CDR2 FYNNEI. The CDR3 runs to 13 residues. In DNA, the CDR3 is TGTGCCAGCAGTGAATCAGTAGGGGGAAAAGCTTTCTTT. This sequence encodes CASSESVGGKAFF.

The chain uses TRBV7-3 and TRBJ2-7, with TRBD2 matching 7 bases. CDR1 is SGHTA and CDR2 is FQGTGA in the germline V gene. The V gene end was trimmed by 3 bases and the J gene end by 4 bases; junction bases not matched to a gene: 9. CDR3 size: 15 residues. Here the CDR3 reads CASSLLLGTTYEQYF. The CDR3 DNA is TGTGCCAGCAGCTTGTTATTGGGGACTACTTACGAGCAGTACTTC.

This clonotype was counted a few times. The chain has TRBV4-2 and TRBJ2-1; TRBD2 agrees at 7 bases. The J segment lost 6 bases and the V segment lost 0 bases, leaving 14 bases of the junction unmatched. This CDR3 contains 18 residues. Per the germline V gene, CDR1 is LGHNA and CDR2 is YNFKEQ. CDR3 sequence reads: CASSQDWGGLGRSNEQFF. As DNA, the CDR3 is TGTGCCAGCAGCCAAGATTGGGGAGGGTTGGGCCGGTCCAATGAGCAGTTCTTC.

This clonotype was detected only a few times. The chain is built from TRBV20-1 and TRBJ1-2, with 8 bases identical to TRBD1. V dropped 2 bases and J dropped 0; count of bases not matched to a gene: 14. This CDR3 contains 18 residues. The germline V gene encodes CDR1 DFQATT and CDR2 SNEGSKA (reference sequence). Written as DNA, the CDR3 is TGCAGTGCTAGACCCTTCAGGGGGCAGCGGGGATCTAACTATGGCTACACCTTC. It yields the protein CSARPFRGQRGSNYGYTF.

This clonotype was seen a few times. The chain has TRBV19 and TRBJ2-6, with 7 bases lining up with TRBD2. The CDR3 is made up of 15 amino acids. The ends lost 8 bases at V and 0 bases at J; junction bases unmatched: 4. The germline V gene encodes CDR1 LNHDA and CDR2 SQIVND (reference sequence). The CDR3 reads CASREAGSGANVLTF. In nucleotides, the CDR3 is TGTGCCAGTCGGGAGGCCGGCTCTGGGGCCAACGTCCTGACTTTC.

The V and J genes are TRBV7-2 and TRBJ2-7; 8 nucleotides align to TRBD2. V was clipped by 1 base and J by 6 bases; unmatched bases: 5. Germline values: CDR1 SGHTA, CDR2 FQGNSA. The CDR3 covers 14 residues. The CDR3, as DNA: TGTGCCAGCAGCTTAGGGACGGCGGGGGGCGAGCAGTACTTC. It is translated as CASSLGTAGGEQYF.

The chain employs TRBV4-1 and TRBJ1-2; D remains unclear. The CDR3 is made up of 13 amino acids. Germline loops: CDR1 MGHRA, CDR2 YSYEKL. V lost 0 bases to trimming and J lost 7 bases, with 9 bases between them. CDR3: CASSQEVYGGYTF. The CDR3 nucleotides read TGCGCCAGCAGCCAAGAGGTCTACGGTGGCTACACCTTC.

The rearrangement links TRBV11-2 to TRBJ2-5; D is perhaps TRBD2 (5 bases). The V end lost 4 bases, the J end lost 6 bases, and 15 bases lay between the germline ends. Germline CDR1 SGHAT, CDR2 FQNNGV. The CDR3 sequence is 14 residues long. The CDR3: CASSSLTSRQTQYF. The CDR3, as DNA: TGTGCCAGCAGCTCTTTAACTAGTCGACAGACCCAGTACTTC.

For this clonotype: One end of the junction fails to match germline, which may point to a read error. This chain joins TRBV18 and TRBJ2-6, with D possibly being TRBD1 (5 bases). This CDR3 is built from 15 residues. Germline-derived CDR1 and CDR2 are KGHSH and LQKENI. The CDR3 nucleotides read TGTGCCAGCTCATCCACGGTTGCTGGGGCCAGCGTCCTGACTTTC. This gives the protein CASSSTVAGASVLTF.

This clonotype was found a few times. The rearrangement joins TRBV20-1 to TRBJ1-4, with unresolved D. This CDR3 has 10 residues. V lost 6 bases and J 10 bases, leaving 9 bases between the germline ends. Looked up from germline, CDR1 is DFQATT and CDR2 is SNEGSKA (reference sequence). In DNA, the CDR3 is TGCAGTGCCCGCCCTCTAAAACTGTTTTTT. Its translation is CSARPLKLFF.

The J gene is TRBJ1-5, the V gene TRBV6-5; unclear D gene. Germline CDR1 reads MNHEY; CDR2 reads SVGAGI. The CDR3 is made up of 13 amino acids. Trimming pared 6 bases from V and 3 bases from J, leaving 9 bases between. The CDR3 reads CASSRVFNQPQHF. The CDR3 nucleotides are TGTGCCAGCAGCCGGGTCTTCAATCAGCCCCAGCATTTT.

The table lists this clonotype with a few counts. Compared with germline, one end of the junction differs, possibly owing to a read error. The chain recombines TRBV6-5 with TRBJ2-1, with 9 bases identical to TRBD2. This CDR3 is built from 15 residues. CDR1 MNHEY and CDR2 SVGAGI come from the germline V gene. CDR3 nucleotides: TGTGCCAGCAGTTACTCCGCGGGAGGGGACAATGGGCAGTTCTTC. This encodes CASSYSAGGDNGQFF.

This clonotype was counted many times. The chain couples TRBV6-5 to TRBJ2-5; D unclear. Germline V gene sequence: CDR1 MNHEY, CDR2 SVGAGI. CDR3 length: 13 residues. Between the trimmed V and J ends, which lost 6 bases and 0 bases, there was a span of 8 bases. For the CDR3, the DNA is TGTGCCAGCAGGAAAATAAACCAAGAGACCCAGTACTTC. It specifies CASRKINQETQYF.

CDR3 in amino acids: CASKSAYEQYF. The CDR3 nucleotides read TGTGCCAGCAAAAGTGCCTACGAGCAGTACTTC. The chain links TRBV6-1 to TRBJ2-7; D is uncertain. Trimming pared 7 bases from V and 2 bases from J, leaving 6 bases between. The CDR3 covers 11 residues. Germline-derived CDR1 and CDR2 are MNHNS and SASEGT.

The CDR3 region is CASSLMGGREYNEQFF. The CDR3 DNA follows: TGTGCCAGCAGCTTAATGGGTGGCAGAGAATACAATGAGCAGTTCTTC. The chain is built from TRBV7-3 and TRBJ2-1; D remains unclear. V was cut by 1 base and J by 4 bases, with 14 bases left in between. Per germline, CDR1 SGHTA and CDR2 FQGTGA. The CDR3 has 16 residues.

This chain joins TRBV9 and TRBJ2-3; D not certain. The V gene lost 9 bases and the J gene lost 0 bases, with 17 bases spanning the gap. CDR3 length: 15 residues. Looked up from germline, CDR1 is SGDLS and CDR2 is YYNGEE. The CDR3 here is CAIPSRTASTDTQYF. The CDR3 bases are TGTGCCATTCCCTCCAGGACGGCTAGCACAGATACGCAGTATTTT.

This chain connects TRBV6-5 to TRBJ1-1, with a possible D match to TRBD1 (6 bases). Germline-derived CDR1 and CDR2 are MNHEY and SVGAGI. The CDR3 length is 13 residues. Trimming removed 6 bases from V and 4 bases from J, with 12 bases in between. The CDR3 here is CASRPQGRTEAFF. CDR3 nucleotides: TGTGCCAGCAGACCACAGGGACGCACTGAAGCTTTCTTT.